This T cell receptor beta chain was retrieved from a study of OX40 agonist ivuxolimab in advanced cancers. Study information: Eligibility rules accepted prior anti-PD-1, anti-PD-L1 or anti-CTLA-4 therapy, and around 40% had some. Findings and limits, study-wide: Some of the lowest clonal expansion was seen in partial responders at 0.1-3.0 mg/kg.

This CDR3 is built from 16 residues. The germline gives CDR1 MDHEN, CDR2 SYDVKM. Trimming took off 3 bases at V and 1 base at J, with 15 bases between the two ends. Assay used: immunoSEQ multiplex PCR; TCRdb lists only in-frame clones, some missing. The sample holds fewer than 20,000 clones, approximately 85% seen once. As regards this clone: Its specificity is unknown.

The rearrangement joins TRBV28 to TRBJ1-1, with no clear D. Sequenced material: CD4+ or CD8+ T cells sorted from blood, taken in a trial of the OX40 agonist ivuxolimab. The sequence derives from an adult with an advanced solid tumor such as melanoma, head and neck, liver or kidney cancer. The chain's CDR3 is CASSFPDPAANTEAFF. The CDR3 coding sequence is TGTGCCAGCAGTTTTCCCGACCCGGCGGCGAACACTGAAGCTTTCTTT.